Given below is one TCR beta chain in context. The specificity of this receptor is unknown. The sample holds no much larger clone one base away, and base qualities are not on file. The data originate from a study of PD-L1 blockade in urothelial cancer (dated 2017 in TCRdb). In the study overall: All patients started therapy around 2014 and received atezolizumab 1,200 mg intravenously every 3 weeks. The study was an exploratory multi-omic analysis of somatic, immune and clinical correlates of response to PD-L1 blockade with atezolizumab in urothelial cancer. Blood samples were analyzed at 3 weeks after treatment start (second dose) and at 6 weeks after treatment start. In the same patients, whole exome sequencing and RNA sequencing of pretreatment tumors were performed in addition to TCR sequencing. Roughly ten patients achieved durable clinical benefit and approximately 20 did not. Blood samples yielded a median of approximately 150,000 T cells and 65,000 to 95,000 unique TCRs, with median clonality 0.080. An ECOG performance status of 0 or 1 was recorded for the patients, and 0 to 3 prior chemotherapy regimens had been received by the patients. Pretreatment tumor samples, along with matched peripheral blood collected serially before and after atezolizumab treatment, underwent TCR sequencing. Progression-free survival longer than 6 months counted as durable clinical benefit, and TCR features were additionally tested against both progression-free and overall survival. Pretreatment blood TCR-seq was available for about 27 patients, at least one posttreatment blood collection was obtained for some 24 patients, and tumor TCR-seq was available for some 24 patients. About 90% of the roughly 29 patients were males with bladder-origin urothelial cancer, and about 60% of the roughly 30 reported a prior smoking history. Study-wide findings and limitations: Patients with durable benefit showed greater expansion of tumor-associated TCR clones in peripheral blood 3 weeks after starting treatment (n = 22, p = 0.022). A pretreatment peripheral blood TCR clonality below the median was linked to improved progression-free and overall survival. Because of the small sample size (n ≈ 27) and the many exploratory analyses performed, the results are intended to be regarded as hypothesis-generating.

The CDR3 goes from the cysteine to the phenylalanine over 14 residues. The retained sequence is limited to the CDR3, 42 bases, with the frame set at the first base. Compared with germline, V lacks 6 bases and J lacks 3 bases; bases without a gene match: 7. CDR1 and CDR2, per the germline V gene, are SGHDT and YYEEEE. To estimate absolute template abundance from read counts, synthetic TCR analog templates were spiked into each PCR. The immunoSEQ assay used bias-controlled V and J gene primers to amplify TCRbeta CDR3 regions from genomic DNA. Rearranged TCRbeta segments were sequenced at approximately 20X coverage. On the study's bioinformatics: Clustering was used to correct sequencing errors, and CDR3s were annotated against IMGT to assign V, D and J genes. Only productive TCRbeta rearrangements were used in downstream analyses, excluding out-of-frame or stop-codon sequences. To compute clonality, Shannon entropy was normalized by the log of the number of unique productive sequences and then subtracted from one. Clones differing between time points or between blood and tumor were identified by Fisher's exact test with Benjamini-Hochberg correction at adjusted p below 0.01. The immuneACCESS repertoire file appears here via TCRdb, limited to in-frame rearrangements. These files lack a portion of the clones; in checked studies, under half of the deficit traces to unresolved V genes, and the cause of the others is not known. Clone size and V and J calls were adopted from that table, with D and trimming inferred from the DNA. The sample yields some 77,000 clones; about nine tenths were counted once. Together, the top ten hold 4.5% to 6.5% of the sample.

A total of 25 to 30 patients with locally advanced or metastatic urothelial carcinoma, treated at Memorial Sloan Kettering on a trial protocol, made up the cohort. Peripheral blood mononuclear cells were collected from each patient pretreatment and during treatment, giving between 1 and 8 total time points per patient. The Qiagen DNeasy Blood extraction kit was used to purify genomic DNA from total PBMCs and tumor samples. PBMCs were collected pretreatment and during treatment, and were isolated and stored as previously described. Sample: PBMCs, taken around atezolizumab (anti-PD-L1) treatment. The receptor chain draws on TRBV5-6 and TRBJ1-2; 8 central nucleotides agree with TRBD1. The TCR was taken from a woman between 65 and 79 years old with urothelial cancer. Read as DNA, the sequence is TGTGCCAGCAAAGCAGGGGGCGGGTACTATGGCTACACCTTC. Its protein is CASKAGGGYYGYTF.